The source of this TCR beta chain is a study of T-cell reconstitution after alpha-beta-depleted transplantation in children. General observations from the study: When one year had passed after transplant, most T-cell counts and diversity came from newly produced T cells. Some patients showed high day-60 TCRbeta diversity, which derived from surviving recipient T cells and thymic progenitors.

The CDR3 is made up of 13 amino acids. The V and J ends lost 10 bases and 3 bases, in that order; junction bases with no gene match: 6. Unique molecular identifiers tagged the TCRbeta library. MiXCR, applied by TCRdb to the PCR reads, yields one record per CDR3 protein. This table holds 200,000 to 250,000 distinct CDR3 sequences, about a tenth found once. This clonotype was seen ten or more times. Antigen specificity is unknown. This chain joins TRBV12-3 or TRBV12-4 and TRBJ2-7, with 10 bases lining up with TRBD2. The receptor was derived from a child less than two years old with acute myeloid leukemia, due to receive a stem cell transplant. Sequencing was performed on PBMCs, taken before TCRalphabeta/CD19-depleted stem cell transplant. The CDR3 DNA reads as TGTGCCACAACTAGCGGGGAAAACTACGAGCAGTACTTC. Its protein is CATTSGENYEQYF.